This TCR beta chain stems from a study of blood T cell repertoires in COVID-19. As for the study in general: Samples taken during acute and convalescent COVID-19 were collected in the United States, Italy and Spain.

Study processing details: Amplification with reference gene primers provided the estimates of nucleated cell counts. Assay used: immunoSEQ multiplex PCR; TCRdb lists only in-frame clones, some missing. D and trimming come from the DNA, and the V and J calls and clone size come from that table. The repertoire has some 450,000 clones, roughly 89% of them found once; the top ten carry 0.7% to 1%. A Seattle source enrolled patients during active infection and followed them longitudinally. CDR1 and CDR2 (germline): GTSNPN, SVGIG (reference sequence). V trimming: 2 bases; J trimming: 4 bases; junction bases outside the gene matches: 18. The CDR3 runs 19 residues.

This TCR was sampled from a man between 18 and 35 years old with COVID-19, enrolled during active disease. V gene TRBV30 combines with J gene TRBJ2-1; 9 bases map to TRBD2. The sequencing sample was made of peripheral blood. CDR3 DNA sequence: TGTGCCTGGAGTCCCCTGGGCAGGGCCCGTAGCGGGAGTTACAATGAGCAGTTCTTC. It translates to CAWSPLGRARSGSYNEQFF.